This entry lists 30 T cell receptor beta chains sequenced from one sample in a study of cytomegalovirus exposure and HLA in healthy donors. The PCR used 60 Vbeta and 13 Jbeta primers. Repertoires were generated with immunoSEQ multiplex PCR, while TCRdb's copy carries only in-frame clones and drops some. The data show 150,000 or so clones, with about 83% seen just once and 13% held by the top ten. Sequenced sample: PBMCs. The receptors were sampled from a man in his forties or fifties in good health and CMV-seropositive.

V gene TRBV19 combines with J gene TRBJ2-5; 7 nucleotides agree with TRBD1. CDR3 length: 16 residues. The germline CDR1 and CDR2 sequences are LNHDA and SQIVND (reference sequence). Unmatched junction bases numbered 12, after V lost 5 bases and J lost 3 bases. CDR3 in amino acids: CASSARQGPPEETQYF. In DNA form, the CDR3 reads TGTGCCAGTAGTGCCCGACAGGGCCCCCCAGAAGAGACCCAGTACTTC.

The genes are TRBV5-1 and TRBJ2-2; the D gene is possibly TRBD2 (7 bases). Germline CDR1 and CDR2: SGHRS and YFSETQ. The CDR3 loop spans 14 amino acids. Trimming cost V 7 bases and J 7 bases, with 17 bases left between them. The CDR3 region is CASESGTFGGELFF. The CDR3 region has the DNA TGCGCCAGCGAGAGCGGGACATTCGGCGGGGAGCTGTTTTTT.

J is TRBJ2-7 and V is TRBV5-1, with TRBD2 matching over 8 bases. In germline, CDR1 is SGHRS, CDR2 YFSETQ. The CDR3 covers 15 residues. Losses at the gene ends were 0 bases for V and 2 bases for J; bases not matched to a gene: 4. Here the CDR3 DNA reads TGCGCCAGCAGCTTGGCCGGGACTAGACCCTACGAGCAGTACTTC. Its translation: CASSLAGTRPYEQYF.

The chain carries TRBV10-1 and TRBJ1-5; perhaps TRBD1 as D (6 bases). The V and J ends lost 4 bases and 5 bases respectively, with 9 bases between them. CDR1 and CDR2 (germline): WNHNN, SYGVQD (reference sequence). CDR3 length: 13 amino acids. The CDR3 reads CASSAGVDQPQHF. The CDR3 bases are TGCGCCAGCAGTGCAGGGGTCGATCAGCCCCAGCATTTT.

With respect to this clone: Different DNA sequences within this sample yield the same CDR3. The chain is built from TRBV6-6 and TRBJ2-7; D is ambiguous. The ends were cut back, 0 bases at V and 6 bases at J, with 6 bases in the middle. The CDR3 covers 12 residues. The V gene's germline CDR1 is MNHNY and CDR2 SVGAGI (reference sequence). CDR3 sequence: CASSYSNSEQYF. In nucleotides, the CDR3 is TGTGCCAGCAGTTACTCGAATAGCGAGCAGTACTTC.

V usage is TRBV19 and J usage is TRBJ2-2, with 7 bases fitting TRBD1. V lost 8 bases, J lost 1 base, and 10 bases stayed unmatched. There are 16 residues in the CDR3. CDR1 is LNHDA, CDR2 SQIVND, per germline (reference sequence). CDR3 region: CASGLDRVKNTGELFF. Written as DNA, the CDR3 is TGTGCCAGTGGATTAGACAGGGTCAAGAACACCGGGGAGCTGTTTTTT.

The chain couples TRBV6-4 to TRBJ2-7; 10 nucleotides align to TRBD2. The V gene's germline CDR1 is MRHNA and CDR2 SNTAGT. V trimming: 6 bases; J trimming: 5 bases; junction bases outside the gene matches: 10. There are 15 residues in the CDR3. CDR3 coding DNA: TGTGCCAGCAGCAAAAGCGGGAGGGCCAGGGACGAGCAGTACTTC. Translating it yields CASSKSGRARDEQYF.

The CDR3: CASSLSGGTGLDEQYF. DNA of the CDR3: TGTGCCAGCAGCTTAAGTGGTGGGACAGGTCTAGACGAGCAGTACTTC. The chain uses TRBV11-2 and TRBJ2-7, with 8 bases that match TRBD1. Germline loops: CDR1 SGHAT, CDR2 FQNNGV. Losses at the gene ends were 2 bases for V and 5 bases for J; bases not matched to a gene: 11. The CDR3 has 16 amino acids.

The chain uses TRBV18 and TRBJ1-2; D is ambiguous. V dropped 3 bases and J dropped 6 bases, with 8 bases sitting between them. The CDR3 spans 12 residues. From germline, CDR1 is KGHSH and CDR2 LQKENI. The CDR3 DNA reads TGTGCCAGCTCACCTATCTCCGATGGCTACACCTTC. Its protein is CASSPISDGYTF.

This clone was detected a few times. CDR3 DNA sequence: TGTGCCAGCAGTTACGACAGGGATGGCTACGAGCAGTACTTC. Translation: CASSYDRDGYEQYF. This chain connects TRBV6-6 to TRBJ2-7; 7 bases are a match to TRBD1. The CDR3 extends over 14 amino acids. The V segment lost 2 bases and the J segment 3 bases; nucleotides outside the gene matches: 4. In germline, CDR1 is MNHNY, CDR2 SVGAGI (reference sequence).

In DNA, the CDR3 is TGTGCCAGCAGCCCAAACGGAGATACGCAGTATTTT. Its protein is CASSPNGDTQYF. The chain employs TRBV7-3 and TRBJ2-3; no clear D gene. This CDR3 is built from 12 residues. Germline lookup yields CDR1 SGHTA and CDR2 FQGTGA. The V end was cut by 5 bases, the J end by 5 bases, with 8 bases between.

J is TRBJ1-2 and V is TRBV28; 7 bases agree with TRBD1. Germline V lookup: CDR1 MDHEN, CDR2 SYDVKM. The CDR3 runs 14 residues. V lost 6 bases and J lost 8; bases outside the gene matches: 12. The CDR3 sequence is CASSSIGTVTGYTF. CDR3 bases: TGTGCCAGCAGCTCTATCGGGACAGTCACAGGCTACACCTTC.

V is TRBV28 and J is TRBJ2-1, with D perhaps matching TRBD2 (5 bases). This CDR3 contains 14 residues. Germline V CDR1 and CDR2: MDHEN, SYDVKM. V was shortened by 2 bases and J by 8 bases, with 13 bases between the two germline ends. The CDR3 region has the DNA TGTGCCAGCAGTTTAATGGCTAGCTTACATGAGCAGTTCTTC. Residues: CASSLMASLHEQFF. The full variable domain, with the rest looked up from reference TRBV28 and TRBJ2-1, is DVKVTQSSRYLVKRTGEKVFLECVQDMDHENMFWYRQDPGLGLRLIYFSYDVKMKEKGDIPEGYSVSREKKERFSLILESASTNQTSMYLCASSLMASLHEQFFGPGTRLTVL.

CDR3 coding DNA: TGTGCCATCAGTGCCGATTCAAGGAGCACCGGGGAGCTGTTTTTT. Protein sequence: CAISADSRSTGELFF. V gene TRBV10-3 combines with J gene TRBJ2-2; D remains ambiguous. CDR1 and CDR2 from the germline V gene are ENHRY and SYGVKD. The CDR3 runs 15 residues. V was shortened by 4 bases and J by 4 bases, with 13 bases between the two germline ends.

Of note for this clone: Within the sample, other DNA sequences also encode this same CDR3. V is TRBV9 and J is TRBJ2-6; 9 bases match TRBD2. Germline lookup yields CDR1 SGDLS and CDR2 YYNGEE. With V trimmed by 0 bases and J by 0 bases, 4 bases remained unmatched. The length of the CDR3 is 18 residues. CDR3 in amino acids: CASSVAGSGGSGANVLTF. CDR3 nucleotides: TGTGCCAGCAGCGTAGCTGGTAGCGGGGGCTCTGGGGCCAACGTCCTGACTTTC.

The genes are TRBV28 and TRBJ1-1; TRBD1 might be the D (6 bases). Germline V gene data show CDR1 as MDHEN and CDR2 as SYDVKM. The CDR3 loop spans 14 amino acids. V lost 8 bases and J 1 base, leaving 14 bases between the germline ends. CDR3 sequence reads: CASLGQPRNTEAFF. The CDR3 DNA is TGTGCCAGCCTGGGACAACCGAGGAACACTGAAGCTTTCTTT.

This sequence joins TRBV14 and TRBJ2-7; perhaps TRBD1 as D (6 bases). This CDR3 has 13 amino acids. Per germline, CDR1 SGHDN and CDR2 FVKESK. Between the trimmed V and J ends, which lost 4 bases and 7 bases, there was a span of 14 bases. The CDR3 region has the DNA TGTGCCAGCAGCCGGGTCAGGGGAACGGAGCAGTACTTC. Protein product: CASSRVRGTEQYF.

The chain recombines TRBV18 with TRBJ2-7; TRBD2 matches 12 bases. The V segment lost 9 bases and the J segment 7 bases; nucleotides outside the gene matches: 7. The germline V gene has CDR1 KGHSH and CDR2 LQKENI. CDR3 length: 13 amino acids. CDR3 sequence reads: CARGTSGPWEQYF. The CDR3 region has the DNA TGTGCCAGGGGGACTAGCGGGCCTTGGGAGCAGTACTTC.

The chain couples TRBV10-3 to TRBJ2-1, with D perhaps TRBD2 (6 bases). The V end was cut by 11 bases, the J end by 1 base, with 15 bases between. Germline V gene data show CDR1 as ENHRY and CDR2 as SYGVKD. The CDR3 spans 14 residues. The DNA for the CDR3 is TGTGCCTTCAACCGGGAGAGGTCCTACAATGAGCAGTTCTTC. Its translation: CAFNRERSYNEQFF.

This chain uses TRBV7-2 with TRBJ2-1, with 12 bases aligning to TRBD2. Trimming removed 5 bases from V and 7 bases from J; junction bases left unmatched: 3. The CDR3 has 14 amino acids. The germline CDR1 and CDR2 sequences are SGHTA and FQGNSA. CDR3 protein: CASSQGLAGNEQFF. The CDR3 region has the DNA TGTGCCAGCAGCCAGGGACTAGCGGGTAATGAGCAGTTCTTC. Filled out from reference TRBV7-2 and TRBJ2-1, the complete variable domain reads GAGVSQSPSNKVTEKGKDVELRCDPISGHTALYWYRQSLGQGLEFLIYFQGNSAPDKSGLPSDRFSAERTGGSVSTLTIQRTQQEDSAVYLCASSQGLAGNEQFFGPGTRLTVL.

This clone was recorded a few times. Distinct nucleotide sequences in the sample also encode this CDR3. The chain is built from TRBV7-2 and TRBJ2-7; tentatively, D is TRBD2 (6 bases). The CDR3 consists of 15 residues. The V end was cut by 0 bases, the J end by 3 bases, with 12 bases between. Germline CDR1 is SGHTA and CDR2 is FQGNSA. Written as DNA, the CDR3 is TGTGCCAGCAGCTTAGCGCGGGGCCCCTTCTACGAGCAGTACTTC. This encodes CASSLARGPFYEQYF.

The rearrangement uses TRBV29-1 and TRBJ2-2; 9 bases align to TRBD2. CDR1 SQVTM and CDR2 ANQGSEA come from the germline V gene. The CDR3 extends over 12 amino acids. Germline trimming cut 7 bases from V and 5 bases from J; bases unmatched to any gene: 2. This CDR3 reads CSATSGTGELFF. In nucleotides, the CDR3 is TGCAGCGCTACTAGCGGGACCGGGGAGCTGTTTTTT.

This clone has a single count. A junction end diverges from the germline sequence, so it may reflect a read error. This sample includes further DNA sequences coding for the same CDR3. This chain links TRBV5-4 with TRBJ1-2; D ambiguous. Germline V gene lookup returns CDR1 SGHNT and CDR2 YYREEE (reference sequence). The CDR3 has 13 amino acids. Written as DNA, the CDR3 is TGTGCCAGTAGCTTTGGCGGGGACTATGGCTACACCTTC. It is translated as CASSFGGDYGYTF. Full variable domain (outside the CDR3, taken from reference TRBV5-4 and TRBJ1-2): ETGVTQSPTHLIKTRGQQVTLRCSSQSGHNTVSWYQQALGQGPQFIFQYYREEENGRGNFPPRFSGLQFPNYSSELNVNALELDDSALYLCASSFGGDYGYTFGSGTRLTVV.

The chain couples TRBV19 to TRBJ1-1; 9 bases agree with TRBD1. The CDR3 consists of 15 residues. The trim removed 7 bases at V and 0 bases at J, leaving 6 bases unmatched. The germline V gene has CDR1 LNHDA and CDR2 SQIVND (reference sequence). CDR3 nucleotide sequence: TGTGCCAGTACCCTAGGGACAGGGCTGAACACTGAAGCTTTCTTT. The encoded protein is CASTLGTGLNTEAFF.

This clone was detected a few times. V and J are TRBV11-2 and TRBJ2-5; tentative D call: TRBD2 (6 bases). The CDR3 consists of 18 residues. The V end lost 0 bases, the J end lost 5 bases, and 22 bases lay between the germline ends. Germline loops: CDR1 SGHAT, CDR2 FQNNGV. CDR3 protein: CASSLDPPRGLRRETQYF. Here the CDR3 DNA reads TGTGCCAGCAGCTTAGATCCACCTCGGGGACTCCGACGGGAGACCCAGTACTTC. Combining the CDR3 with reference TRBV11-2 and TRBJ2-5 gives the whole variable domain EAGVAQSPRYKIIEKRQSVAFWCNPISGHATLYWYQQILGQGPKLLIQFQNNGVVDDSQLPKDRFSAERLKGVDSTLKIQPAKLEDSAVYLCASSLDPPRGLRRETQYFGPGTRLLVL.

There are a few counts of this clone. The V call is TRBV4-3, the J call TRBJ2-2; D not resolved. The germline V gene encodes CDR1 LGHNA and CDR2 YSLEER. The germline V and J ends were trimmed by 4 bases and 3 bases, with 3 bases remaining between them. This CDR3 spans 12 amino acids. The chain's CDR3 is CASSRDTGELFF. In nucleotides, the CDR3 is TGCGCCAGCAGCCGCGACACCGGGGAGCTGTTTTTT.

The gene calls are TRBV29-1 and TRBJ2-3, with D unclear. Germline-derived CDR1 and CDR2 are SQVTM and ANQGSEA. The CDR3 runs 14 residues. V lost 4 bases and J 4 bases, leaving 15 bases between the germline ends. The CDR3 bases are TGCAGCGTTGGTGGCAGTCCATTCGCAGATACGCAGTATTTT. Translated: CSVGGSPFADTQYF.

The rearrangement joins TRBV10-3 to TRBJ2-1; no clear D. The V gene's germline CDR1 is ENHRY and CDR2 SYGVKD. The CDR3 is 13 amino acids. V dropped 4 bases and J dropped 1 base, with 5 bases sitting between them. CDR3 DNA: TGTGCCATCAGTGGGCAATCCTACAATGAGCAGTTCTTC. It encodes CAISGQSYNEQFF.

This clone has only a few counts. The chain couples TRBV4-1 to TRBJ2-3; TRBD2 agrees at 8 bases. V was clipped by 4 bases and J by 2 bases; unmatched bases: 2. CDR1 is MGHRA, CDR2 YSYEKL, per germline. This CDR3 comprises 14 residues. CDR3 sequence: CASSPSGPTDTQYF. The CDR3 DNA is TGCGCCAGCAGCCCTAGCGGGCCCACAGATACGCAGTATTTT.

V is TRBV2 and J is TRBJ1-2; perhaps TRBD1 as D (6 bases). This CDR3 has 16 residues. Germline-derived CDR1 and CDR2 are SNHLY and FYNNEI. Deletions cut 6 bases from V and 5 bases from J, with 22 bases between. The CDR3 sequence: CASRSTQGTPFYGYTF. The CDR3 DNA is TGTGCCAGCAGGAGTACACAGGGTACTCCCTTTTATGGCTACACCTTC.